This T cell receptor (beta chain) was recorded in a study of somatic reversion in DOCK8 deficiency (TCRdb year 2020). The study in broad terms: The study compared T cell receptor beta repertoires of DOCK8-deficient patients, DOCK8-revertant patients and healthy volunteers. The study set out to investigate how, in DOCK8 deficiency, somatic reversion of pathogenic DOCK8 variants alters lymphocyte differentiation and function. The DOCK8-deficient patients included in the study had been described in earlier reports. Beyond this particular receptor, the publication reports: The source material for each sample, whole blood versus PBMCs, was not specified per sample in the methods.

Library prep was done by multiplex PCR. Using EuroClonality-NGS primers, the TRB libraries were generated through a one-step amplicon PCR run on roughly 100 ng genomic DNA. Sequencing of TRB amplicons was performed on Illumina MiSeq instruments using 2 x 250 bp version 2 chemistry. The source study handled its data this way. IMGT/HighV-QUEST was the tool used for both primary TRB sequence analysis and V(D)J annotation. Repertoire diversity and composition were evaluated with VDJtools after removing nonfunctional clones and downsampling for comparisons between samples. TCRdb passed the public sequencing reads through fastp at Q25 and MiXCR, retaining productive beta sequences. Identical CDR3 proteins give one entry, which carries the most common genes and DNA. TCRdb, not the authors, supplied the V and J calls. This sample holds several thousand distinct CDR3 sequences; around 25% were observed only once. The ten largest clones capture around 9.1% of the sample.

Blood for healthy controls was obtained from volunteer donors provided by blood services in Australia and France. Genomic DNA for TCR repertoire analysis was isolated either from whole blood samples or from PBMCs. CDR1 and CDR2 are read off the germline V gene as SGHRS and YFSETQ. The CDR3 contains 15 residues, cysteine and phenylalanine counted. Kept here is only the CDR3 DNA, which spans 45 bases and is read in frame from base 1. Trimming costs V 0 bases and J 7 bases, and their ends lie 16 bases apart. As concerns this clonotype: Its recognized antigen is unknown. There are no base qualities to consult, and no much larger clone falls within one base.

This TCR was sampled from a human donor in good health. The chain uses TRBV5-1 and TRBJ1-1, with TRBD1 as a weak D call on 6 bases. The specimen was peripheral blood. The DNA sequence is as follows: TGCGCCAGCAGCTTGGATGTGGGGGGGCGCGTTGAAGCTTTCTTT. Its translation reads: CASSLDVGGRVEAFF.